These 12 T cell receptor beta chains were sequenced from one sample in a study of blood T cell repertoires in COVID-19. Data came from immunoSEQ multiplex PCR; TCRdb stores just in-frame clones and leaves some out. The top ten hold 4.3% of the sample, which has 90,000 to 120,000 clones, about four fifths seen once. The sample comprised peripheral blood. These TCRs come from a man aged 70 or older with acute or convalescent COVID-19.

The rearrangement joins TRBV19 to TRBJ1-1; tentative D call: TRBD1 (5 bases). Germline CDR1 is LNHDA and CDR2 is SQIVND (reference sequence). The CDR3 is made up of 13 amino acids. Between the trimmed V and J ends, which lost 8 bases and 3 bases, there was a span of 13 bases. CDR3 nucleotides: TGTGCCAGTGGCGGGGGACCTTACACTGAAGCTTTCTTT. The encoded protein is CASGGGPYTEAFF.

This sequence joins TRBV2 and TRBJ1-1, with 9 bases aligning to TRBD1. Germline CDR1 reads SNHLY; CDR2 reads FYNNEI. V lost 7 bases and J lost 12; bases outside the gene matches: 12. CDR3 length equals 13 residues. The CDR3 is CASTLSSGQGTFF. CDR3 in DNA: TGTGCCAGCACCCTTTCCTCGGGACAGGGTACTTTCTTT. The full variable domain, with the rest looked up from reference TRBV2 and TRBJ1-1, is EPEVTQTPSHQVTQMGQEVILRCVPISNHLYFYWYRQILGQKVEFLVSFYNNEISEKSEIFDDQFSVERPDGSNFTLKIRSTKLEDSAMYFCASTLSSGQGTFFGQGTRLTVV.

The count of this clone is one. This chain connects TRBV19 to TRBJ2-5; TRBD2 matches 8 bases. The ends lost 3 bases at V and 1 base at J; junction bases unmatched: 13. The CDR3 sequence is 18 residues long. From germline, CDR1 is LNHDA and CDR2 SQIVND (reference sequence). Here the CDR3 DNA reads TGTGCCAGTAGTATTGCCGCCAGGGGCGCGGGGGGCCAAGAGACCCAGTACTTC. Translating it yields CASSIAARGAGGQETQYF.

V is TRBV6-5 and J is TRBJ1-1; 11 positions match TRBD1. This CDR3 contains 14 residues. CDR1 and CDR2 from the germline V gene are MNHEY and SVGAGI. After removal of 4 bases from V and 6 bases from J, the junction contained 4 bases not matched to a gene. CDR3 in amino acids: CASSWTGGSSEAFF. The CDR3 DNA follows: TGTGCCAGCAGTTGGACAGGGGGCAGCTCTGAAGCTTTCTTT.

In regard to this clone: Other nucleotide sequences from this sample produce the same CDR3. This chain connects TRBV18 to TRBJ1-1, with TRBD1 matching over 8 bases. The junction had 6 bases not matched to a gene; V was cut back by 3 bases and J by 3 bases. The V gene's germline CDR1 is KGHSH and CDR2 LQKENI. The CDR3 loop spans 15 amino acids. CDR3 region: CASSPLTGVDTEAFF. CDR3 DNA sequence: TGTGCCAGCTCACCCTTGACAGGGGTGGACACTGAAGCTTTCTTT.

This chain links TRBV7-2 with TRBJ2-1; 7 nucleotides line up with TRBD1. The CDR3 runs to 14 residues. With 3 bases clipped from V and 7 bases from J, the junction kept 6 bases outside the gene matches. Germline V gene sequence: CDR1 SGHTA, CDR2 FQGNSA. Here the CDR3 DNA reads TGTGCCAGCAGCTTGAGACAGGGCGGGAATGAGCAGTTCTTC. This translates into CASSLRQGGNEQFF.

This chain links TRBV4-1 with TRBJ2-7, with D maybe TRBD1 (5 bases). The CDR3 loop spans 16 amino acids. Germline CDR1 MGHRA, CDR2 YSYEKL. Trimming removed 0 bases from V and 3 bases from J, with 15 bases in between. The CDR3 loop reads CASSQERRQGDYEQYF. The CDR3 DNA reads as TGCGCCAGCAGCCAAGAACGGCGGCAGGGTGACTACGAGCAGTACTTC.

The chain links TRBV6-5 to TRBJ1-5; D unclear. Germline V gene lookup returns CDR1 MNHEY and CDR2 SVGAGI. V lost 6 bases and J lost 5, with 17 bases in between. The CDR3 covers 15 residues. CDR3 DNA sequence: TGTGCCAGCAGCTTCGGCCCGGGAGGTGATCAGCCCCAGCATTTT. Its protein product is CASSFGPGGDQPQHF.

This clone appeared a few times. The chain uses TRBV19 and TRBJ1-2, with 9 bases aligning to TRBD1. Trimming took 4 bases from V and 0 from J; bases not matched to a gene: 6. CDR3 length: 16 residues. From germline, CDR1 is LNHDA and CDR2 SQIVND (reference sequence). CDR3 protein: CASSTTTGGTNYGYTF. In nucleotides, the CDR3 is TGTGCCAGTAGTACAACGACAGGGGGAACTAACTATGGCTACACCTTC. Full variable domain (rest looked up from reference TRBV19 and TRBJ1-2): DGGITQSPKYLFRKEGQNVTLSCEQNLNHDAMYWYRQDPGQGLRLIYYSQIVNDFQKGDIAEGYSVSREKKESFPLTVTSAQKNPTAFYLCASSTTTGGTNYGYTFGSGTRLTVV.

The chain links TRBV11-3 to TRBJ2-2, with D perhaps matching TRBD2 (5 bases). Trimming stripped 5 bases from V and 6 bases from J, with 13 bases between. The germline V gene encodes CDR1 SGHNT and CDR2 YENEEA. The CDR3 spans 14 residues. The CDR3 bases are TGTGCCAGCAGCCCCCGGGAAACGGCCGGGGAGCTGTTTTTT. Protein: CASSPRETAGELFF.

The gene calls are TRBV3-1 (or the pseudogene TRBV3-2) and TRBJ1-1, with D possibly being TRBD1 (6 bases). Trimming took off 3 bases at V and 0 bases at J, with 11 bases between the two ends. The CDR3 has 15 amino acids. Germline loops: CDR1 LGHDT, CDR2 YNNKEL (reference sequence). DNA of the CDR3: TGTGCCAGCAGCCATGGGGACAAGATGAACACTGAAGCTTTCTTT. As protein: CASSHGDKMNTEAFF.

The chain joins TRBV27 to TRBJ2-7; 8 nucleotides line up with TRBD1. CDR1 and CDR2 from the germline V gene are MNHEY and SMNVEV (reference sequence). Trimming at V came to 8 bases and at J to 3 bases, leaving 9 bases not matched to a gene. The CDR3 has 14 residues. The CDR3 is CASGKTGVLYEQYF. CDR3 DNA: TGTGCCAGCGGAAAGACAGGGGTTCTCTACGAGCAGTACTTC.